This TCR beta chain was found in a study of regulatory T cells in long-lasting Graves disease. Study details: More than 5 years of antithyroid drugs with positive TSH receptor antibodies defined persistent Graves' disease. Broader study findings: Persistent disease exhibited a predilection for TRBV28, TRBJ1-2 and TRBJ2-5. The analysis examined peripheral blood only and excluded thyroid tissue.

To note about this clonotype: Its antigen is still unknown. One junction end does not reproduce the germline sequence, and a read error may be involved.

Germline CDR1 is SQVTM and CDR2 is ANQGSEA. The CDR3 covers 11 residues. Specified time point: persistent/refractory GD, antithyroid drugs over 5 years with positive TRAb. With RNA extracted from PBMCs as input, the TCR library was made. HTBI primers from iRepertoire and Arm-PCR of CDR3 regions yielded the TCR beta libraries. TCRdb processed the multiplex PCR reads anew with MiXCR; each CDR3 protein has one entry. The sample consists of some 280,000 distinct CDR3 sequences, approximately 20% of them appearing once. The chain joins TRBV29-1 to TRBJ2-4; D may be TRBD2 (6 bases). Sequencing was performed on peripheral blood mononuclear cells (PBMCs), taken when the disease was refractory, from a patient treated with antithyroid drugs. This clonotype was obtained from a female donor with Graves disease. CDR3 region: CSVSEIEEGFF. As DNA, the CDR3 is TGCAGCGTTTCGGAGATCGAGGAGGGGTTCTTC. Full variable domain (outside the CDR3, taken from reference TRBV29-1 and TRBJ2-4): SAVISQKPSRDICQRGTSLTIQCQVDSQVTMMFWYRQQPGQSLTLIATANQGSEATYESGFVIDKFPISRPNLTFSTLTVSNMSPEDSSIYLCSVSEIEEGFFGAGTRLSVL.